Listed below are T cell receptor beta chains from one sample, sequenced in a study of T cell responses to AZD1222 COVID-19 vaccine. Using immunoSEQ multiplex PCR, the repertoire was profiled, and TCRdb retains in-frame clones only, with some absent. The sample lists more than 100,000 clones, around nine tenths occurring once. The sample in question was peripheral blood, obtained on day 0 of AZD1222 vaccination. The receptors were gathered from an adult in good health. The conserved cysteine and the conserved F or W are not part of the CDR3 here. Fields, in order: clone size, J gene, V gene, CDR3 protein. Where a row states a size, it is once, few, many or the class of an expanded clone; other rows omit it.

size: -; J: TRBJ1-1; V: TRBV14; CDR3: ASSPAIRRPNTEAF
size: -; J: TRBJ2-5; V: TRBV5-1; CDR3: ASSLWDSQETQY
size: -; J: TRBJ2-3; V: TRBV7-2; CDR3: ASSRGLRTDTQY
size: -; J: TRBJ2-1; V: TRBV2; CDR3: ASSRLYNEQF
size: -; J: TRBJ1-5; V: TRBV19; CDR3: ASSQASSNQPQH
size: -; J: TRBJ2-7; V: TRBV7-6; CDR3: ASSLDIGSEVEQY
size: -; J: TRBJ1-5; V: TRBV27; CDR3: ASSPPGSRSGPQH
size: -; J: TRBJ1-2; V: TRBV20-1; CDR3: SASDRVRSIGYT
size: -; J: TRBJ1-5; V: TRBV6-5; CDR3: ASRLRTGRYQPQH
size: -; J: TRBJ2-1; V: TRBV3-1/TRBV3-2; CDR3: ASSLSRTSGKSYNEQF
size: -; J: TRBJ2-1; V: TRBV20-1; CDR3: SASRDDPIEQF
size: -; J: TRBJ2-1; V: TRBV10-3; CDR3: AIRDGTYNEQF
size: -; J: TRBJ1-2; V: TRBV5-1; CDR3: ASSLLQPEDGYT
size: -; J: TRBJ2-2; V: TRBV4-1; CDR3: ASSHPPGTGELF
size: -; J: TRBJ2-7; V: TRBV20-1; CDR3: SASVGGRGEEQY
size: -; J: TRBJ2-1; V: TRBV11-2; CDR3: ASSLAGSYNEQF
size: -; J: TRBJ1-4; V: TRBV30; CDR3: AWSVGQPTNEKLF
size: -; J: TRBJ1-4; V: TRBV3-1/TRBV3-2; CDR3: ASSQGQGTNEKLF
size: -; J: TRBJ1-1; V: TRBV7-2; CDR3: ASSGQTGSEAF
size: -; J: TRBJ1-2; V: TRBV5-1; CDR3: ASSLGTGYIGT
size: -; J: TRBJ2-3; V: TRBV5-4; CDR3: ASSLGRGLPTDTQY
size: -; J: TRBJ2-2; V: TRBV6-5; CDR3: ASSRGPNTGELF
size: -; J: TRBJ2-7; V: TRBV7-7; CDR3: ASSDTQSPNYEQY
size: -; J: TRBJ2-5; V: TRBV29-1; CDR3: SVEGVETQY
size: -; J: TRBJ1-2; V: TRBV7-3; CDR3: ASSLRSGGLT
size: once; J: TRBJ1-1; V: TRBV7-9; CDR3: ASSPPGAQGTEAF
size: -; J: TRBJ2-2; V: TRBV9; CDR3: ASSAGGGIGELF
size: -; J: TRBJ2-7; V: TRBV5-1; CDR3: ASGQRGGVSEQY
size: few; J: TRBJ1-1; V: TRBV2; CDR3: ASRQGAGNTEAF
size: -; J: TRBJ2-3; V: TRBV10-3; CDR3: AISELQGATDTQY
size: -; J: TRBJ1-1; V: TRBV28; CDR3: ASIFDRNTEAF
size: -; J: TRBJ1-2; V: TRBV28; CDR3: ASSLAYGYT
size: -; J: TRBJ2-3; V: TRBV2; CDR3: ASLRLGGGITDTQY
size: -; J: TRBJ2-5; V: TRBV4-2; CDR3: ASSQPSEETQY
size: -; J: TRBJ2-7; V: TRBV25-1; CDR3: ASSPGQGAYEQY
size: -; J: TRBJ1-6; V: TRBV18; CDR3: ASSPGQETSPLH
size: few; J: TRBJ1-1; V: TRBV7-9; CDR3: ASSLITGGRTEAF
size: -; J: TRBJ1-1; V: TRBV9; CDR3: ASSVVPNTEAF
size: -; J: TRBJ2-1; V: TRBV7-8; CDR3: ASSSYLAGGFYEQF
size: once; J: TRBJ1-4; V: TRBV15; CDR3: ATSKRADGEKLF
size: few; J: TRBJ1-2; V: TRBV23-1; CDR3: ASTGQHVFYGYT
size: -; J: TRBJ1-1; V: TRBV6-5; CDR3: ASRQGTGGAEAF
size: -; J: TRBJ1-2; V: TRBV6-5; CDR3: ASSYESADSYGYT
size: -; J: TRBJ2-1; V: TRBV5-1; CDR3: ASSLAAGGYNEQF
size: -; J: TRBJ1-2; V: TRBV10-3; CDR3: AISGQPYGYT
size: -; J: TRBJ2-7; V: TRBV6-5; CDR3: ASSYSSRDHSYEQY
size: -; J: TRBJ2-3; V: TRBV3-1/TRBV3-2; CDR3: ASSQYTGVGTDTQY
size: -; J: TRBJ2-1; V: TRBV7-3; CDR3: ASSPGQGGYNEQF
size: -; J: TRBJ2-2; V: TRBV29-1; CDR3: SGTRYTGELF
size: once; J: TRBJ1-1; V: TRBV15; CDR3: ATSYRGAGGTEAF
size: -; J: TRBJ1-2; V: TRBV6-5; CDR3: ASSYGPLGGYT
size: -; J: TRBJ2-7; V: TRBV27; CDR3: ASSLLRGDDEQY
size: -; J: TRBJ1-5; V: TRBV12-5; CDR3: ASGFTGGNQPQH
size: few; J: TRBJ1-6; V: TRBV6-4; CDR3: ASSRDIASSPLH
size: -; J: TRBJ1-1; V: TRBV7-9; CDR3: ASSPTSIRRGAVAAF
size: -; J: TRBJ1-2; V: TRBV2; CDR3: ASSARTGLGYGYT